This record looks at one T cell receptor (beta chain) sequence and its context. The record originates from a study of T cell changes during pregnancy in multiple sclerosis. Data came from immunoSEQ multiplex PCR; TCRdb stores just in-frame clones and leaves some out. Of about 80,000 clones listed, approximately 90% are singletons. The CDR3 runs 13 residues. The ends were cut back, 6 bases at V and 6 bases at J, with 14 bases in the middle. Germline V gene lookup returns CDR1 ENHRY and CDR2 SYGVKD. Here the sequenced sample was peripheral blood, taken before pregnancy. The rearrangement joins TRBV10-3 to TRBJ1-1; D is ambiguous. The source of this sequence is a female donor with multiple sclerosis, enrolled in a pregnancy study. The CDR3 region is CAISAGFIAEAFF. As DNA, the CDR3 is TGTGCCATCAGCGCAGGATTTATCGCTGAAGCTTTCTTT.